A selection of T cell receptor beta chains follows, all from one sample in a study of blood T cell repertoires in COVID-19. Data came from immunoSEQ multiplex PCR; TCRdb stores just in-frame clones and leaves some out. Among 95,000 to 150,000 clones, 65% to 85% were seen once, and the ten largest hold more than 4.5%. Sequencing used peripheral blood. These receptor sequences come from a woman between 65 and 79 years old with acute or convalescent COVID-19. Both conserved end residues are part of each CDR3. The order of the fields is J gene, V gene, CDR3 protein.

TRBJ1-3	TRBV6-5	CASSYSLTRTGNTIYF
TRBJ1-5	TRBV23-1	CASSPYPRDFVDNQPQHF
TRBJ1-1	TRBV6-1	CASSEQIASEAFF
TRBJ1-2	TRBV19	CASSFDRAGGYTF
TRBJ2-7	TRBV4-1	CASSPRHRDEQYF
TRBJ1-3	TRBV5-1	CASSARQSPGNTIYF
TRBJ1-2	TRBV10-1	CATYTQGGGYTF
TRBJ2-7	TRBV3-1/TRBV3-2	CASSQTSEQYF
TRBJ1-4	TRBV15	CATSRAGIKLFF
TRBJ1-2	TRBV7-9	CASSLEVTFGYTF
TRBJ1-3	TRBV3-1/TRBV3-2	CASSQGGQGVSGNTIYF
TRBJ2-4	TRBV28	CASSFPGGGNIQYF
TRBJ2-5	TRBV6-5	CASRPGYGPGETQYF
TRBJ1-6	TRBV7-3	CASSSGLLNSPLHF
TRBJ2-3	TRBV3-1/TRBV3-2	CASGSSGLAGGSTDTQYF
TRBJ1-6	TRBV5-4	CASSLGTGQNSPLHF
TRBJ1-1	TRBV3-1/TRBV3-2	CASSQEQVATEAFF
TRBJ2-5	TRBV13	CASTLQDDVIGETQYF
TRBJ1-2	TRBV29-1	CSVLDRVYGYTF
TRBJ1-1	TRBV19	CASSIPTTSRASEAFF
TRBJ1-2	TRBV6-2/TRBV6-3	CASSQIPGGGYTF
TRBJ1-1	TRBV29-1	CSVVADYQRGTEAFF
TRBJ1-1	TRBV11-3	CASSLLRQGTEAFF
TRBJ1-2	TRBV19	CASSIRNYGYTF
TRBJ2-5	TRBV9	CASSPSTGDQETQYF
TRBJ1-2	TRBV5-8	CASSKPTGNYGYTF
TRBJ1-5	TRBV6-1	CASSEQGAYQPQHF
TRBJ1-1	TRBV6-5	CASSLQGRAFF
TRBJ1-4	TRBV10-3	CAISVGGANEKLFF
TRBJ1-5	TRBV4-3	CASSQDGGANQPQHF
TRBJ2-5	TRBV5-5	CASSPRAGGETQYF
TRBJ1-3	TRBV29-1	CSVRGQGQSTIYF
TRBJ1-5	TRBV19	CASSRGGGAYNQPQHF
TRBJ1-5	TRBV6-2/TRBV6-3	CASSYNALSNQPQHF
TRBJ2-5	TRBV7-2	CASSPLAGGQETQYF
TRBJ1-5	TRBV19	CASSTTPGQELNQPQHF
TRBJ2-2	TRBV5-1	CASSSLAGVTGELFF
TRBJ1-3	TRBV18	CASSSGQGAVVPIYF
TRBJ1-1	TRBV19	CASSTRTGKGLTEAFF
TRBJ2-2	TRBV5-5	CASSLGVSNTGELFF
TRBJ2-2	TRBV18	CASSPSGGLRWNTGELFF
TRBJ2-7	TRBV14	CASSQGRGGPYEQYF
TRBJ1-1	TRBV2	CASSRTLTSRAFF
TRBJ1-5	TRBV10-3	CAISESRGGVGNQPQHF
TRBJ1-5	TRBV19	CASSRQESSNQPQHF
TRBJ1-3	TRBV28	CASSTGQRAGNTIYF
TRBJ1-2	TRBV5-1	CASSFAGLSDGYTF
TRBJ1-6	TRBV10-2	CASSEPFFGNSPLHF
TRBJ2-2	TRBV30	CAWSRGGNTGELFF
TRBJ1-2	TRBV6-5	CASSYRTAGRYTF
TRBJ2-7	TRBV30	CAWSSPWGGIYEQYF
TRBJ1-5	TRBV12-3/TRBV12-4	CASSTGGNQPQHF
TRBJ2-5	TRBV7-7	CASSLAGGGQETQYF
TRBJ2-2	TRBV5-1	CASSPRTGDTGELFF
TRBJ2-3	TRBV13	CASSSGTGRVTQYF
TRBJ2-2	TRBV18	CASSPDRHPTGELFF
TRBJ2-1	TRBV24-1	CATSGASGSYNEQFF
TRBJ2-1	TRBV20-1	CSASHPGTGFNEQFF
TRBJ1-5	TRBV4-3	CASSPSGGREPQHF
TRBJ2-5	TRBV19	CASSIGGETQYF